This T cell receptor beta chain was identified in a study of blood T cell repertoires in COVID-19. Study-wide background: The samples span acute and convalescent COVID-19 from the United States, Italy and Spain. Nucleic acid was either cDNA or gDNA, and it came from T cells, B-cell-depleted T cells, or PBMCs.

In the original workflow: Counts of nucleated cells, estimated from reference gene primer amplification, were obtained. The protocol was immunoSEQ multiplex PCR, while the TCRdb copy is restricted to in-frame clones and leaves out a portion. The V and J calls and clone size come from that table; D and trimming were worked out from the DNA. The top ten hold about 7% of the sample, which has some 150,000 clones, around 84% seen once. V lost 0 bases, J lost 2 bases, and 17 bases lay in between. The germline CDR1 and CDR2 sequences are MGHRA and YSYEKL. The CDR3 consists of 18 residues. This clone was detected only a few times.

The clonotype comes from a woman in her forties or fifties in a cohort sampled during active or convalescent COVID-19. Specimen: peripheral blood. This chain uses TRBV4-1 with TRBJ1-5; D call uncertain. The chain's CDR3 is CASSQEDGVERGNQPQHF. In DNA, the CDR3 is TGCGCCAGCAGCCAAGAAGATGGGGTTGAGCGGGGCAATCAGCCCCAGCATTTT.